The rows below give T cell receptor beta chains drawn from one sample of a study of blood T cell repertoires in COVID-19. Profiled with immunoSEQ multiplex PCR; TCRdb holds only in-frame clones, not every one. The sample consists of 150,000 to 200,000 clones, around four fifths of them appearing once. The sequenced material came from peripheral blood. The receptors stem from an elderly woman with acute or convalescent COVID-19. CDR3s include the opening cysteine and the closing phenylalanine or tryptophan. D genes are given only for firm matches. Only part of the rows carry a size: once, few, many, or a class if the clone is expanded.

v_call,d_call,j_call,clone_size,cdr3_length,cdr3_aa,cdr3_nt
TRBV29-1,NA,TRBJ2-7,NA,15,CSASPDQIGGREQYF,TGCAGCGCTAGCCCCGATCAGATCGGTGGAAGGGAGCAGTACTTC
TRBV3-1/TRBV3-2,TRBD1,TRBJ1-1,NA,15,CASSHQGALVAEAFF,TGTGCCAGCAGCCATCAGGGGGCTTTAGTCGCTGAAGCTTTCTTT
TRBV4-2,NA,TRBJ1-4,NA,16,CASSQDRVAMAEKLFF,TGTGCCAGCAGCCAAGACAGGGTGGCTATGGCTGAAAAACTGTTTTTT
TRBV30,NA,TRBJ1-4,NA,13,CAWGLALNEKLFF,TGTGCCTGGGGATTAGCCCTTAATGAAAAACTGTTTTTT
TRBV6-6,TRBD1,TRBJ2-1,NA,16,CASSYPGQLAYNEQFF,TGTGCCAGCAGTTACCCGGGACAGTTAGCCTACAATGAGCAGTTCTTC
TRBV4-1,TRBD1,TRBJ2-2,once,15,CASSRRTGNTGELFF,TGCGCCAGCAGCCGCCGGACAGGGAACACCGGGGAGCTGTTTTTT
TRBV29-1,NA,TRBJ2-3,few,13,CSVGAGGTDTQYF,TGCAGCGTTGGGGCAGGGGGCACAGATACGCAGTATTTT
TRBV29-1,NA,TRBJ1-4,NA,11,CSGLGEEKLFF,TGCAGCGGCCTCGGTGAGGAAAAACTGTTTTTT
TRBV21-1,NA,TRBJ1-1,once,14,CASSGGTGITEAFF,TGTGCCAGCAGCGGGGGGACAGGGATCACTGAAGCTTTCTTT
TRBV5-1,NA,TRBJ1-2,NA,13,CASSFGGSNGYTF,TGCGCCAGCAGCTTTGGGGGGTCGAATGGCTACACCTTC
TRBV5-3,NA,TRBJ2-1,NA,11,CARIQVHEQFF,TGTGCCAGAATTCAGGTGCATGAGCAGTTCTTC
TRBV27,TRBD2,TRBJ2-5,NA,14,CASSPGGFQETQYF,TGTGCCAGCAGCCCCGGGGGGTTCCAAGAGACCCAGTACTTC
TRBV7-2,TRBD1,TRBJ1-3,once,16,CASSSTGDPSGNTIYF,TGTGCCAGCAGCTCGACAGGGGATCCTTCTGGAAACACCATATATTTT
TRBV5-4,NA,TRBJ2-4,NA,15,CASSLEGDGKNIQYF,TGTGCCAGCAGCTTGGAAGGGGATGGCAAAAACATTCAGTACTTC
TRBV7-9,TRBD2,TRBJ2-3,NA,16,CASSRTSGMRADTQYF,TGTGCCAGCAGCCGGACTAGCGGGATGAGGGCAGATACGCAGTATTTT
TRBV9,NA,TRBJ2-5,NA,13,CASSGGLPETQYF,TGTGCCAGCAGCGGGGGACTCCCCGAGACCCAGTACTTC
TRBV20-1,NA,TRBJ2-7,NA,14,CSASNAGLYDEQYF,TGCAGTGCTAGTAATGCGGGTTTGTACGACGAGCAGTACTTC
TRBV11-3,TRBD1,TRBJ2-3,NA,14,CASSPGQGVNTQYF,TGTGCCAGCAGCCCCGGACAGGGAGTAAATACGCAGTATTTT
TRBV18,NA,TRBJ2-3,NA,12,CASSTNSDTQYF,TGTGCCAGCTCAACTAATTCTGATACGCAGTATTTT
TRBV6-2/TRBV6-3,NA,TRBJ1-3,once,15,CASSYGAFSGNTIYF,TGTGCCAGCAGTTACGGGGCGTTCTCTGGAAACACCATATATTTT
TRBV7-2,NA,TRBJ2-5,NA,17,CASSLDLGPPRQETQYF,TGTGCCAGCAGCTTAGACTTGGGCCCTCCGCGCCAAGAGACCCAGTACTTC
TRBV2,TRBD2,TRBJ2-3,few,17,CASKNERGPKRTDTQYF,TGTGCCAGCAAAAATGAGCGGGGGCCTAAACGCACAGATACGCAGTATTTT
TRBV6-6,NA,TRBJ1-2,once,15,CASSYGQGTNYGYTF,TGTGCCAGCAGTTACGGGCAGGGGACTAACTATGGCTACACCTTC
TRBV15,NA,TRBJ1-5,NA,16,CATSRDVVWGDQPQHF,TGTGCCACCAGCAGAGATGTTGTGTGGGGAGACCAGCCCCAGCATTTT
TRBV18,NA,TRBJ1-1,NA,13,CASLKEVNTEAFF,TGTGCCAGCTTAAAGGAGGTGAACACTGAAGCTTTCTTT
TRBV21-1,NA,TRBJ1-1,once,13,CASSGGARTEAFF,TGTGCCAGCAGCGGTGGGGCGCGGACTGAAGCTTTCTTT
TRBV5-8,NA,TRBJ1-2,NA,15,CASSMAAVNNYGYTF,TGTGCCAGCAGCATGGCGGCGGTGAATAACTATGGCTACACCTTC
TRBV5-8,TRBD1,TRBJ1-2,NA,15,CASSFQRTGSYGYTF,TGTGCCAGCAGCTTTCAGAGGACAGGCTCCTATGGCTACACCTTC
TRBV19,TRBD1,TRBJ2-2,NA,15,CASSDRGMVSGELFF,TGTGCCAGTAGTGACAGGGGAATGGTTAGCGGGGAGCTGTTTTTT
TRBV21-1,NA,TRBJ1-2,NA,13,CASSGRGRRGYTF,TGTGCCAGCAGCGGCAGGGGGCGGCGAGGCTACACCTTC
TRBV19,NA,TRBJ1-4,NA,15,CASSKGAQGNEKLFF,TGTGCCAGTAGCAAAGGGGCACAAGGAAATGAAAAACTGTTTTTT
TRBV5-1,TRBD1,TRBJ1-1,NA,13,CASSPTSQGGAFF,TGCGCCAGCAGCCCCACTTCACAGGGGGGAGCTTTCTTT
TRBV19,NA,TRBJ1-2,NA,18,CASSLNPPRQTANYGYTF,TGTGCCAGTAGTCTGAACCCCCCTCGACAGACTGCTAACTATGGCTACACCTTC
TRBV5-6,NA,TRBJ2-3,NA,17,CASSFPTGGTSTDTQYF,TGTGCCAGCAGCTTCCCCACTGGGGGGACTAGCACAGATACGCAGTATTTT
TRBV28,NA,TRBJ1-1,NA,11,CASNPDGEAFF,TGTGCCAGCAACCCAGACGGGGAGGCTTTCTTT
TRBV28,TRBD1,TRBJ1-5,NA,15,CASRSGTGGSQPQHF,TGTGCCAGCAGGTCCGGGACAGGGGGCTCTCAGCCCCAGCATTTT
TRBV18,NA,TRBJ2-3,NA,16,CASSPRHRQSTDTQYF,TGTGCCAGCTCACCACGCCACAGACAGAGCACAGATACGCAGTATTTT
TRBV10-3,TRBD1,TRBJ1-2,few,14,CAIRKTGGQWGYTF,TGTGCCATCAGGAAGACAGGGGGTCAGTGGGGCTACACCTTC
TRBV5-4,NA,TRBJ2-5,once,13,CASSPDYQETQYF,TGTGCCAGCAGCCCGGACTACCAAGAGACCCAGTACTTC
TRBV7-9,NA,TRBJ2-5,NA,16,CASSIYGGGRQETQYF,TGTGCCAGCAGCATCTATGGGGGCGGGCGCCAAGAGACCCAGTACTTC
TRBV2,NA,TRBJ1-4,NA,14,CASRLTSTNEKLFF,TGTGCCAGCAGGCTGACATCAACTAATGAAAAACTGTTTTTT
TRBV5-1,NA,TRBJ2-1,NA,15,CASSLASGSYNEQFF,TGCGCCAGCAGCTTGGCCTCGGGTTCCTACAATGAGCAGTTCTTC
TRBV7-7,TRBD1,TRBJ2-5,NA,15,CASSLNRGSTETQYF,TGTGCCAGCAGCTTAAACAGGGGTTCGACAGAGACCCAGTACTTC
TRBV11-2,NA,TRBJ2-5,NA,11,CASSRQETQYF,TGTGCCAGCAGCCGCCAAGAGACCCAGTACTTC
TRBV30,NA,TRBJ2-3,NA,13,CAWSFTRADTQYF,TGTGCCTGGAGCTTCACTAGGGCAGATACGCAGTATTTT
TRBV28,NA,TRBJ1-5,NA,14,CATGRFQGNQPQHF,TGTGCCACGGGGCGTTTCCAGGGGAATCAGCCCCAGCATTTT
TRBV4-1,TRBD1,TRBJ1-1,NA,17,CASSQSPIGQGNTEAFF,TGCGCCAGCAGCCAAAGCCCGATAGGACAGGGCAACACTGAAGCTTTCTTT
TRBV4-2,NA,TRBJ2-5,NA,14,CASSQVAARETQYF,TGTGCCAGCAGCCAAGTAGCAGCGCGAGAGACCCAGTACTTC
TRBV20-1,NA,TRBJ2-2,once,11,CSAYEDGELFF,TGCAGTGCGTACGAGGACGGGGAGCTGTTTTTT
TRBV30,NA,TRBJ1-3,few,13,CATRHLSGNTIYF,TGTGCCACAAGACACCTCTCTGGAAACACCATATATTTT
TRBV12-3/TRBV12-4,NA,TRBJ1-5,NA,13,CASSLQEDQPQHF,TGTGCCAGCAGTCTACAGGAAGATCAGCCCCAGCATTTT